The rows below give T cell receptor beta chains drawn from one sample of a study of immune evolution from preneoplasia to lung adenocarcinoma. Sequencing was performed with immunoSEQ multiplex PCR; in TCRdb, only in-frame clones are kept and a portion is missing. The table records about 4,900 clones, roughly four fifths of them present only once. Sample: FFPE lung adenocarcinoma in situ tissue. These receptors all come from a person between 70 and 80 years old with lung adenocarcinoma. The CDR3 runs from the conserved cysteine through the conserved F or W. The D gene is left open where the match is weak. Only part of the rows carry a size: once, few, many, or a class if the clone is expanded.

cdr3_aa: CASRQVSNQPQHF
cdr3_nt: TGTGCCAGCAGACAGGTTAGCAATCAGCCCCAGCATTTT
cdr3_length: 13
clone_size: NA
j_call: TRBJ1-5
v_call: TRBV28
d_call: NA

cdr3_aa: CASSPTVRSSYNSPLHF
cdr3_nt: TGTGCCAGCAGCCCCACCGTTAGGAGCTCCTATAATTCACCCCTCCACTTT
cdr3_length: 17
clone_size: NA
j_call: TRBJ1-6
v_call: TRBV7-9
d_call: NA

cdr3_aa: CASNQGAGELFF
cdr3_nt: TGCGCCAGCAACCAGGGGGCCGGGGAGCTGTTTTTT
cdr3_length: 12
clone_size: NA
j_call: TRBJ2-2
v_call: TRBV10-1
d_call: TRBD1

cdr3_aa: CASRDTASYEQYF
cdr3_nt: TGTGCCAGCAGGGACACCGCTTCCTACGAGCAGTACTTC
cdr3_length: 13
clone_size: once
j_call: TRBJ2-7
v_call: TRBV28
d_call: NA

cdr3_aa: CASSSNSGREETQYF
cdr3_nt: TGTGCCAGCAGCTCAAATAGCGGGAGGGAAGAGACCCAGTACTTC
cdr3_length: 15
clone_size: NA
j_call: TRBJ2-5
v_call: TRBV5-4
d_call: TRBD2

cdr3_aa: CASSWARNTEAFF
cdr3_nt: TGTGCCAGCAGCTGGGCGAGGAACACTGAAGCTTTCTTT
cdr3_length: 13
clone_size: once
j_call: TRBJ1-1
v_call: TRBV27
d_call: NA

cdr3_aa: CASSQGQGLSYTF
cdr3_nt: TGCGCCAGCAGCCAGGGACAGGGACTGAGCTACACCTTC
cdr3_length: 13
clone_size: NA
j_call: TRBJ1-2
v_call: TRBV5-1
d_call: TRBD1

cdr3_aa: CAWSVPGTGGVTGGYTF
cdr3_nt: TGTGCCTGGAGTGTACCCGGGACAGGGGGCGTTACGGGTGGCTACACCTTC
cdr3_length: 17
clone_size: NA
j_call: TRBJ1-2
v_call: TRBV30
d_call: TRBD1

cdr3_aa: CASSLLAGANTGELFF
cdr3_nt: TGCGCCAGCAGCCTTCTAGCGGGGGCGAACACCGGGGAGCTGTTTTTT
cdr3_length: 16
clone_size: NA
j_call: TRBJ2-2
v_call: TRBV4-1
d_call: TRBD2

cdr3_aa: CASSQDRANSPLHF
cdr3_nt: TGTGCCAGTAGTCAGGACAGGGCTAATTCACCCCTCCACTTT
cdr3_length: 14
clone_size: NA
j_call: TRBJ1-6
v_call: TRBV19
d_call: TRBD1

cdr3_aa: CASSLAGEDTQYF
cdr3_nt: TGTGCCAGCAGCTTGGCCGGGGAAGATACGCAGTATTTT
cdr3_length: 13
clone_size: NA
j_call: TRBJ2-3
v_call: TRBV5-4
d_call: NA

cdr3_aa: CASSLGVKALGYTF
cdr3_nt: TGTGCCAGCAGCTTAGGTGTTAAAGCCCTTGGCTACACCTTC
cdr3_length: 14
clone_size: NA
j_call: TRBJ1-2
v_call: TRBV11-2
d_call: NA

cdr3_aa: CASSSSRVQAYEQYF
cdr3_nt: TGTGCCAGCAGTTCTTCCAGGGTCCAAGCCTACGAGCAGTACTTC
cdr3_length: 15
clone_size: NA
j_call: TRBJ2-7
v_call: TRBV6-5
d_call: NA

cdr3_aa: CASSLGQTNTGELFF
cdr3_nt: TGTGCCAGCAGCTTAGGTCAAACGAACACCGGGGAGCTGTTTTTT
cdr3_length: 15
clone_size: NA
j_call: TRBJ2-2
v_call: TRBV11-3
d_call: NA

cdr3_aa: CASSPDGLLNQPQHF
cdr3_nt: TGTGCCAGCAGTCCCGACGGACTACTAAATCAGCCCCAGCATTTT
cdr3_length: 15
clone_size: NA
j_call: TRBJ1-5
v_call: TRBV6-1
d_call: NA

cdr3_aa: CASSKAPEAQETQYF
cdr3_nt: TGTGCCAGCAGCAAAGCACCGGAGGCCCAAGAGACCCAGTACTTC
cdr3_length: 15
clone_size: large
j_call: TRBJ2-5
v_call: TRBV21-1
d_call: NA

cdr3_aa: CASSLRGDSYNEQFF
cdr3_nt: TGTGCCAGCAGTTTACGAGGAGACTCCTACAATGAGCAGTTCTTC
cdr3_length: 15
clone_size: NA
j_call: TRBJ2-1
v_call: TRBV27
d_call: NA

cdr3_aa: CASSPRTGYTEAFF
cdr3_nt: TGTGCCAGCAGCCCCCGGACAGGATACACTGAAGCTTTCTTT
cdr3_length: 14
clone_size: NA
j_call: TRBJ1-1
v_call: TRBV7-8
d_call: TRBD1

cdr3_aa: CASSMEQGFHEQYF
cdr3_nt: TGTGCCAGTAGTATGGAACAGGGTTTTCACGAGCAGTACTTC
cdr3_length: 14
clone_size: NA
j_call: TRBJ2-7
v_call: TRBV19
d_call: NA

cdr3_aa: CAWSRGQVNSPLHF
cdr3_nt: TGTGCCTGGAGTCGAGGTCAGGTTAATTCACCCCTCCACTTT
cdr3_length: 14
clone_size: NA
j_call: TRBJ1-6
v_call: TRBV30
d_call: NA

cdr3_aa: CASSVEWGAGETQYF
cdr3_nt: TGTGCCAGCAGCGTAGAGTGGGGGGCCGGGGAGACCCAGTACTTC
cdr3_length: 15
clone_size: NA
j_call: TRBJ2-5
v_call: TRBV9
d_call: NA

cdr3_aa: CASSFLTGGTSEAFF
cdr3_nt: TGTGCCAGCAGCTTCCTTACAGGGGGCACGTCTGAAGCTTTCTTT
cdr3_length: 15
clone_size: NA
j_call: TRBJ1-1
v_call: TRBV7-9
d_call: TRBD1

cdr3_aa: CASRRQGGNEKLFF
cdr3_nt: TGTGCCAGCAGGAGACAGGGGGGTAATGAAAAACTGTTTTTT
cdr3_length: 14
clone_size: once
j_call: TRBJ1-4
v_call: TRBV2
d_call: TRBD1

cdr3_aa: CATRRPGEGTEAFF
cdr3_nt: TGTGCCACCCGAAGACCAGGGGAGGGCACTGAAGCTTTCTTT
cdr3_length: 14
clone_size: NA
j_call: TRBJ1-1
v_call: TRBV10-3
d_call: NA

cdr3_aa: CASSQDAGTVNEKLFF
cdr3_nt: TGTGCCAGCAGCCAAGATGCGGGGACGGTAAATGAAAAACTGTTTTTT
cdr3_length: 16
clone_size: NA
j_call: TRBJ1-4
v_call: TRBV4-2
d_call: NA

cdr3_aa: CASSPPGNEKLFF
cdr3_nt: TGTGCCAGCAGCCCACCTGGTAATGAAAAACTGTTTTTT
cdr3_length: 13
clone_size: NA
j_call: TRBJ1-4
v_call: TRBV7-9
d_call: NA

cdr3_aa: CASSSGPASYEQYF
cdr3_nt: TGTGCCAGCAGCTCGGGACCGGCGAGCTACGAGCAGTACTTC
cdr3_length: 14
clone_size: few
j_call: TRBJ2-7
v_call: TRBV5-8
d_call: NA

cdr3_aa: CASSVAGNQPQHF
cdr3_nt: TGCGCCAGCAGTGTGGCCGGCAATCAGCCCCAGCATTTT
cdr3_length: 13
clone_size: NA
j_call: TRBJ1-5
v_call: TRBV10-1
d_call: NA